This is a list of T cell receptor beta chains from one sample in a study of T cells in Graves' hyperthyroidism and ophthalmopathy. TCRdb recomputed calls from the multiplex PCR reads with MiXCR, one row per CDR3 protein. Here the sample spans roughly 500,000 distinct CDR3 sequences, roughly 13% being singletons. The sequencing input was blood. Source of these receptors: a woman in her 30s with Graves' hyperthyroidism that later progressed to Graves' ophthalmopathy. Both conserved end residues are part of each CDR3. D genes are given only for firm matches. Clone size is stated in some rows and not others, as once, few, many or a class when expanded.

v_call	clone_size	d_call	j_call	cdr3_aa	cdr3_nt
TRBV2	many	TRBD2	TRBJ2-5	CASSIRSGGQETQYF	TGTGCCAGCAGTATACGGAGCGGGGGCCAAGAGACCCAGTACTTC
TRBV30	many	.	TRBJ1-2	CAWSVPGPPSF	TGTGCCTGGAGTGTGCCGGGACCCCCCTCCTTC
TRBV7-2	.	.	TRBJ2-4	CASSLNRAMGIQYF	TGTGCCAGCAGCTTAAATCGGGCCATGGGCATTCAGTACTTC
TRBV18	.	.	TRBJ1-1	CASSPPAGIMNTEAFF	TGTGCCAGCTCACCACCGGCAGGGATTATGAACACTGAAGCTTTCTTT
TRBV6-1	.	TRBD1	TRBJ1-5	CASRGLRDRVGQPQHF	TGTGCCAGCAGGGGCTTGAGGGACAGGGTGGGTCAGCCCCAGCATTTT
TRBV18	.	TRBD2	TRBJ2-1	CVSSPGTSGTYNEQFF	TGTGTCAGCTCCCCCGGGACTAGCGGGACCTACAATGAGCAGTTCTTC
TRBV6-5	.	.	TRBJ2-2	CASSYSGGGFSGELFF	TGTGCCAGCAGTTACTCGGGAGGAGGATTCAGTGGGGAGCTGTTTTTT
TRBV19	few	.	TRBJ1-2	CARGLGSGYTF	TGTGCCAGGGGGCTAGGGAGCGGCTACACCTTC
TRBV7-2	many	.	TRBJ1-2	CASSLKGVPTTWGYTF	TGTGCCAGCAGCTTAAAGGGGGTCCCAACTACGTGGGGCTACACCTTC
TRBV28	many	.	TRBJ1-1	CASSLMRGTEAFF	TGTGCCAGCAGTCTTATGAGGGGGACTGAAGCTTTCTTT
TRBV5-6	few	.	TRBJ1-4	CASSLTGNEKLFF	TGTGCCAGCAGCTTGACCGGGAATGAAAAACTGTTTTTT
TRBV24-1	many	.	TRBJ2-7	CATSDSDYEQYF	TGTGCCACCAGTGATTCAGACTACGAGCAGTACTTC
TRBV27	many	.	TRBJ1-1	CASSTKDSLRDTEAFF	TGTGCCAGCAGTACCAAGGACAGCTTGAGGGACACTGAAGCTTTCTTT
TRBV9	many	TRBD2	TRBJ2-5	CASSVGGSGVNQETQYF	TGTGCCAGCAGCGTAGGTGGTAGCGGGGTGAACCAAGAGACCCAGTACTTC
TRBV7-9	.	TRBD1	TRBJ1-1	CASSQTGTGATEAFF	TGTGCCAGCAGCCAAACGGGGACAGGGGCCACTGAAGCTTTCTTT
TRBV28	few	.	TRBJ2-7	CASSTSSARISYEQYF	TGTGCCAGCAGTACCTCAAGTGCCAGGATTTCCTACGAGCAGTACTTC
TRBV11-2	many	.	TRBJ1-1	CASSLVGTPFDEAFF	TGTGCCAGCAGCTTAGTAGGGACACCTTTTGATGAAGCTTTCTTT
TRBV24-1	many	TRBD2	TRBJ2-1	CATSELAGVNEQFF	TGTGCCACCAGTGAACTAGCGGGAGTTAATGAGCAGTTCTTC
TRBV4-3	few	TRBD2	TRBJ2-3	CASSQAGLAGTDTQYF	TGCGCCAGCAGCCAGGCTGGACTAGCGGGCACAGATACGCAGTATTTT
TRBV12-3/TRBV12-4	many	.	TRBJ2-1	CASSSLSYRAYNEQFF	TGTGCCAGCAGTTCGCTATCCTACAGAGCCTACAATGAGCAGTTCTTC
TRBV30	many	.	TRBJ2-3	CAWSAGGQADTQYF	TGTGCCTGGAGTGCCGGGGGGCAGGCAGATACGCAGTATTTT
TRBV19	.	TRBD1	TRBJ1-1	CASGQGGGTEAFF	TGTGCCAGTGGCCAGGGGGGGGGAACTGAAGCTTTCTTT
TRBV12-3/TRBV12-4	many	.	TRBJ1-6	CASSHRPQVNSPLHF	TGTGCCAGCAGCCATAGACCACAGGTTAATTCACCCCTCCACTTT
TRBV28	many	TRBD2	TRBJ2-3	CASSPLTSGRARTQYF	TGTGCCAGCAGCCCGCTTACTAGCGGGAGGGCCCGTACGCAGTATTTT
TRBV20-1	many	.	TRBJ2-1	CSARDGGGIDNEQFF	TGCAGTGCTAGAGATGGAGGGGGCATCGACAATGAGCAGTTCTTC
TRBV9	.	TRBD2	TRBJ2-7	CASSVGVGREGSEQYF	TGTGCCAGCAGCGTAGGAGTGGGGCGGGAGGGCTCCGAGCAGTACTTC
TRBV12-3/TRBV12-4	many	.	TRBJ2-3	CASSSGLWTQYF	TGTGCCAGCAGCTCGGGACTCTGGACGCAGTATTTT
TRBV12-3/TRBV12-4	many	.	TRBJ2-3	CASSFRRVGTDTQYF	TGTGCCAGCAGTTTCCGTCGGGTGGGCACAGATACGCAGTATTTT
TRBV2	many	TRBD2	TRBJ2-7	CATSRETHYEQYF	TGTGCCACCTCGCGGGAGACTCACTACGAGCAGTACTTC
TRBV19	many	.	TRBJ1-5	CASEGYSNQPQHF	TGTGCCAGTGAGGGTTATAGCAATCAGCCCCAGCATTTT
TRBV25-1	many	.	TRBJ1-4	CASSGDRGLEKLFF	TGTGCCAGCAGTGGCGATAGGGGTTTGGAAAAACTGTTTTTT
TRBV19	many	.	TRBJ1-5	CASSITGSGNQPQHF	TGTGCCAGTAGTATAACGGGCAGTGGCAATCAGCCCCAGCATTTT
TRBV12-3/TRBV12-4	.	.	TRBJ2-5	CASRNDREGETQYF	TGTGCCAGCCGAAATGACAGGGAGGGAGAGACCCAGTACTTC
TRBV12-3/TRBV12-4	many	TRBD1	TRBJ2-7	CASSLTGAGIFSYEQYF	TGTGCCAGCAGTTTGACAGGGGCCGGGATTTTCTCGTACGAGCAGTACTTC
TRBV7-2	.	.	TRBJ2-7	CASSNRQIYEQYF	TGTGCCAGCAGCAACCGACAGATCTACGAGCAGTACTTC
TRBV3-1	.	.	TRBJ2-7	CASSLRRDPIYYEQYF	TGTGCCAGCAGCCTCAGGCGGGACCCGATTTACTACGAGCAGTACTTC
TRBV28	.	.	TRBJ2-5	CASSYSPGQETQYF	TGTGCCAGCAGTTACAGTCCCGGGCAAGAGACCCAGTACTTC
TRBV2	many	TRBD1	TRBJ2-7	CAIFPGQGAREQYF	TGTGCCATTTTTCCGGGACAGGGGGCCAGGGAGCAGTACTTC
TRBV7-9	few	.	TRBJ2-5	CASSFMGTGITYF	TGTGCCAGCAGCTTTATGGGAACAGGGATCACGTACTTC
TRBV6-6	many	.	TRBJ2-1	CASSYSGGSSSYNEQFF	TGTGCCAGCAGTTACTCGGGCGGCTCGAGCTCCTACAATGAGCAGTTCTTC